This is a list of T cell receptor beta chains from one sample in a study of identical twins. TCRdb passed the 5' RACE reads through MiXCR, listing each CDR3 protein once. The sample has approximately 670,000 distinct CDR3 sequences; roughly 6% are singletons. The sequenced sample consisted of naive T cells sorted from blood. The source is a man aged 18 to 35 in good health. CDR3s include the opening cysteine and the closing phenylalanine or tryptophan. A D gene is named only where the DNA matches it firmly. Some rows mark clone size as missing; the rest say once, few, many or name a class of expanded clone.

many	TRBV7-9	TRBD1	TRBJ1-5	TGTGCCAGCAGCTTAGGGTCCGGACAGGGGTTGGAGCCCCAGCATTTT	CASSLGSGQGLEPQHF
few	TRBV15	NA	TRBJ1-6	TGTGCCACCAGCAGAGCGGGGTGGGCCTTAAGAGATAATTCACCCCTCCACTTT	CATSRAGWALRDNSPLHF
NA	TRBV7-2	NA	TRBJ2-7	TGTGCCAGCAGCGCAGGTAGCTCCTACGAGCAGTACTTC	CASSAGSSYEQYF
few	TRBV4-3	NA	TRBJ2-4	TGCGCCAGCAGCCAAGACGGGACCCGGCTCGGCAAAAACATTCAGTACTTC	CASSQDGTRLGKNIQYF
many	TRBV11-2	TRBD1	TRBJ2-7	TGTGCCAGCAGCCTAGGGACAGGGAGGTCCGAGCAGTACTTC	CASSLGTGRSEQYF
NA	TRBV20-1	TRBD2	TRBJ2-1	TGCAGTGCTACTAGCGGGAGGGCCGTCCACAATGAGCAGTTCTTC	CSATSGRAVHNEQFF
many	TRBV12-3/TRBV12-4	TRBD2	TRBJ2-3	TGTGCCAGCAGACCAAGGAGTGGGACTAGCGGGACCAAACCCACAGATACGCAGTATTTT	CASRPRSGTSGTKPTDTQYF
few	TRBV20-1	TRBD2	TRBJ2-5	TGCAGTGCTAGTCCGGGGACTAGCGGGAGAGGGCGAGAGACCCAGTACTTC	CSASPGTSGRGRETQYF
many	TRBV9	NA	TRBJ2-1	TGTGCCAGCAGCGACATCCGCGGCGGAAGCTCCTACAATGAGCAGTTCTTC	CASSDIRGGSSYNEQFF
few	TRBV7-3	TRBD2	TRBJ2-2	TGTGCCAGCCGGCGGACTAGCGGGAGTGTCGGGGAGCTGTTTTTT	CASRRTSGSVGELFF
many	TRBV12-3/TRBV12-4	NA	TRBJ1-4	TGTGCCAGCAGTTTACTCTTCAATGAAAAACTGTTTTTT	CASSLLFNEKLFF
many	TRBV10-3	NA	TRBJ2-1	TGTGCCATCAGTGAGACGGGCCCGCATGAGCAGTTCTTC	CAISETGPHEQFF
few	TRBV5-1	NA	TRBJ2-2	TGCGCCAGTTTGGGACTTAACACCGGGGAGCTGTTTTTT	CASLGLNTGELFF
many	TRBV10-2	TRBD1	TRBJ2-5	TGCGCCAGCAGCGCTGGGACAGCGGAAGAGACCCAGTACTTC	CASSAGTAEETQYF
few	TRBV7-8	TRBD1	TRBJ2-7	TGTGCCAGCAGCTTAGAGGCAGGGGGCCGATCCTACGAGCAGTACTTC	CASSLEAGGRSYEQYF
many	TRBV10-3	NA	TRBJ2-5	TGTGCCATCAGGGGGGCCCAGGGAGAGACCCAGTACTTC	CAIRGAQGETQYF
many	TRBV12-3/TRBV12-4	TRBD1	TRBJ1-5	TGTGCCAGCAGTCTGGACAGGGGCAATCAGCCCCAGCATTTT	CASSLDRGNQPQHF
many	TRBV9	TRBD2	TRBJ2-3	TGTGCCAGCAGCGTTGTTCCCAGCGGGAGTACGCAGTATTTT	CASSVVPSGSTQYF
NA	TRBV5-1	NA	TRBJ1-4	TGCGCCAGCAGGCCGGACGGACCAACTAATGAAAAACTGTTTTTT	CASRPDGPTNEKLFF
NA	TRBV6-5	NA	TRBJ2-4	TGTGCCAGCAGTTCCAGGGGGAGCGGGATCCCATACCACATTCAGTACTTC	CASSSRGSGIPYHIQYF
NA	TRBV7-2	TRBD2	TRBJ2-7	TGTGCCAGCAGCTTTGACACTAGCGGGAGATGGTCCTACGAGCAGTACTTC	CASSFDTSGRWSYEQYF
many	TRBV18	TRBD2	TRBJ2-5	TGTGCCAGCTCACCACCAACATGGACTAGCGGGCAAGAGACCCAGTACTTC	CASSPPTWTSGQETQYF
many	TRBV27	TRBD2	TRBJ2-3	TGTGCCAGCAGTCCTAACTCAGGGACTAGCGGAACAGATACGCAGTATTTT	CASSPNSGTSGTDTQYF
few	TRBV3-1	TRBD2	TRBJ2-3	TGTGCCAGCAGCCGACTAGCTGTTAGCACAGATACGCAGTATTTT	CASSRLAVSTDTQYF
NA	TRBV12-5	NA	TRBJ1-2	TGTGCTAGTGGAATCGACGGCGCCTATGGCTACACCTTC	CASGIDGAYGYTF
many	TRBV29-1	NA	TRBJ1-6	TGCAGCGTTTCACCAGGTTCGAATTCACCCCTCCACTTT	CSVSPGSNSPLHF
many	TRBV15	NA	TRBJ2-2	TGTGCCACCAGCGCCCCCGGGACCCCGAATAGGGGGGAGCTGTTTTTT	CATSAPGTPNRGELFF
NA	TRBV3-1	NA	TRBJ2-3	TGTGCCAGCAGCCAAGAATGGTCCCCTGCAGGAGATACGCAGTATTTT	CASSQEWSPAGDTQYF
few	TRBV5-1	TRBD2	TRBJ2-3	TGCGCCAGCCGCGGGACTAGCGGGAGCAGGGAGGGCACAGATACGCAGTATTTT	CASRGTSGSREGTDTQYF